These 16 T cell receptor beta chains were all obtained from the same sample, sequenced in a study of T cells in Graves' hyperthyroidism and ophthalmopathy. TCR beta CDR3 region amplification was performed from RNA transcripts. The HTBI primer set was used in a first-round RT-PCR of the TCR CDR3. Via MiXCR, TCRdb re-called the multiplex PCR reads, giving one row per CDR3 protein. This sample has about 360,000 distinct CDR3 sequences; roughly 12% occur once, and the top ten carry around 20%. The sequenced sample was blood. All receptors derive from a young man with Graves' hyperthyroidism that later progressed to Graves' ophthalmopathy.

This chain joins TRBV27 and TRBJ2-7; no firm D call. Germline CDR1 is MNHEY and CDR2 is SMNVEV (reference sequence). Trimming took off 6 bases at V and 6 bases at J, with 15 bases between the two ends. The CDR3 is made up of 13 amino acids. Written as DNA, the CDR3 is TGTGCCAGCAGACTTTGGGGAAAGGGCGAGCAGTACTTC. Its translation: CASRLWGKGEQYF.

This clonotype was seen many times. The V and J genes are TRBV12-3 or TRBV12-4 and TRBJ1-4; 9 bases agree with TRBD1. The CDR3 is 15 residues long. The J segment lost 5 bases and the V segment lost 5 bases, leaving 6 bases of the junction unmatched. The chain's CDR3 is CASSTYRGRNEKLFF. The CDR3 coding sequence is TGTGCCAGCAGTACGTACAGGGGGCGGAATGAAAAACTGTTTTTT.

This clonotype has a count of ten or more. The conserved phenylalanine or tryptophan is not found at the CDR3 terminus, so this likely reflects a read error. The rearrangement joins TRBV2 to TRBJ1-1; the match to TRBD1 covers 8 bases. The V segment lost 5 bases and the J segment 5 bases; nucleotides outside the gene matches: 10. CDR1 is SNHLY, CDR2 FYNNEI, per germline. The CDR3 consists of 15 residues. This CDR3 is CASSLSRTGRTEAFL. The CDR3 bases are TGTGCCAGCAGTTTGTCTAGGACAGGGAGGACTGAAGCTTTCCTT.

This clonotype has a count of ten or more. The rearrangement links TRBV7-2 to TRBJ2-3; TRBD2 matches at 8 bases. Per the germline V gene, CDR1 is SGHTA and CDR2 is FQGNSA. The CDR3 runs 15 residues. V dropped 6 bases and J dropped 5; count of bases not matched to a gene: 10. DNA for the CDR3: TGTGCCAGCAGAGCATCGGGACTAGGGATAGATACGCAGTATTTT. Its translation: CASRASGLGIDTQYF.

This clonotype was counted between two and nine times. V is TRBV7-9 and J is TRBJ2-7; 8 bases agree with TRBD1. Looked up from germline, CDR1 is SEHNR and CDR2 is FQNEAQ (reference sequence). This CDR3 has 16 amino acids. The J segment lost 1 base and the V segment lost 3 bases, leaving 8 bases of the junction unmatched. The CDR3 bases are TGTGCCAGCAGCTTCCCCGTAGGGACAGGATCCTACGAGCAGTACTTC. Its translation: CASSFPVGTGSYEQYF.

In DNA form, the CDR3 reads TGCGCCAGCAGCCCGCGGGCGTCGGCTTCCTACAATGAGCAGTTCTTC. This codes for CASSPRASASYNEQFF. This chain links TRBV4-1 with TRBJ2-1, with D possibly matching TRBD2 (5 bases). The V and J ends lost 4 bases and 1 base respectively, with 14 bases between them. Germline CDR1 MGHRA, CDR2 YSYEKL. This CDR3 spans 16 amino acids.

This clonotype showed up many times. This rearrangement joins TRBV11-3 to TRBJ2-1; 7 nucleotides line up with TRBD2. CDR3 length: 15 residues. Germline CDR1 and CDR2: SGHNT and YENEEA. After removal of 6 bases from V and 2 bases from J, the junction contained 7 bases not matched to a gene. The CDR3 is CASSSGTIPYNEQFF. CDR3 in DNA: TGTGCCAGCAGTTCCGGGACTATACCCTACAATGAGCAGTTCTTC.

This clonotype was detected only a few times. The chain employs TRBV3-1 and TRBJ2-3, with D tentatively TRBD1 (7 bases). V gave up 4 bases and J gave up 6 bases, with 14 bases separating them. The CDR3 runs 14 residues. Per germline, CDR1 LGHDT and CDR2 YNNKEL (reference sequence). CDR3 region: CASSRGTAWDTQYF. CDR3 in DNA: TGTGCCAGCAGCCGCGGGACAGCATGGGATACGCAGTATTTT.

Only a few counts were recorded for this clonotype. V gene TRBV29-1 combines with J gene TRBJ1-2, with D hard to call. The V and J ends lost 2 bases and 4 bases respectively, with 14 bases between them. Per the germline V gene, CDR1 is SQVTM and CDR2 is ANQGSEA. The CDR3 runs to 14 residues. CDR3: CSVERVRFGYGYTF. The CDR3 DNA reads as TGCAGCGTTGAAAGGGTCCGGTTTGGCTATGGCTACACCTTC. The full variable domain, completed using reference TRBV29-1 and TRBJ1-2, is SAVISQKPSRDICQRGTSLTIQCQVDSQVTMMFWYRQQPGQSLTLIATANQGSEATYESGFVIDKFPISRPNLTFSTLTVSNMSPEDSSIYLCSVERVRFGYGYTFGSGTRLTVV.

This clonotype was recorded many times. V and J are TRBV7-3 and TRBJ2-3; TRBD2 might be the D (6 bases). Trimming shortened V by 4 bases and J by 0 bases, and 20 bases separated the two germline ends. CDR3 length equals 18 residues. Germline V gives CDR1 SGHTA, CDR2 FQGTGA. This chain's CDR3 is CASSSDQWRGVSTDTQYF. Here the CDR3 DNA reads TGTGCCAGCAGCTCGGATCAATGGCGGGGAGTGAGCACAGATACGCAGTATTTT.

The table lists this clonotype with many counts. This rearrangement joins TRBV19 to TRBJ1-1, with D hard to call. The length of the CDR3 is 13 residues. Germline V gene sequence: CDR1 LNHDA, CDR2 SQIVND (reference sequence). Trimming took 2 bases from V and 6 from J, leaving 10 bases between them. The chain's CDR3 is CASSITRRSEAFF. The CDR3, as DNA: TGTGCCAGTAGTATAACAAGACGATCTGAAGCTTTCTTT.

This clonotype was observed many times. A read error may produce the germline difference seen at one junction end. The gene calls are TRBV2 and TRBJ1-5; D gene uncertain. Looked up from germline, CDR1 is SNHLY and CDR2 is FYNNEI. The CDR3 sequence is 11 residues long. The CDR3 here is CANSDPGPQHF. For the CDR3, the DNA is TGTGCCAACAGTGACCCGGGGCCCCAGCATTTT.

The sample holds a few counts of this clonotype. CDR3 nucleotide sequence: TGCGCCAGCAGTAAAGCTTATCAGCCCCAGCATTTT. Protein sequence: CASSKAYQPQHF. V is TRBV10-1 and J is TRBJ1-5; D gene ambiguous. The CDR3 has 12 amino acids. Trimming stripped 5 bases from V and 5 bases from J, with 7 bases between. Germline V gene lookup returns CDR1 WNHNN and CDR2 SYGVQD (reference sequence).

The sample holds a few counts of this clonotype. The gene calls are TRBV12-3 or TRBV12-4 and TRBJ2-2; 8 bases line up with TRBD1. The CDR3 is 16 residues long. V lost 4 bases, J lost 4 bases, and 8 bases stayed unmatched. The CDR3 bases are TGTGCCAGCAGTTCAACATCAGGGGGCAGCACCGGGGAGCTGTTTTTT. Translating gives CASSSTSGGSTGELFF.

In its sample, this clonotype was seen a few times. A much larger clonotype is one base distant, so this may be a read error. V and J are TRBV7-9 and TRBJ1-1; D is possibly TRBD1 (5 bases). In germline, CDR1 is SEHNR, CDR2 FQNEAQ (reference sequence). This CDR3 is 15 amino acids long. The CDR3 here is CASSYPGLMNTEALF. CDR3 DNA sequence: TGTGCCAGCAGCTACCCGGGACTGATGAACACTGAAGCTCTCTTT. The whole variable domain, filled in from reference TRBV7-9 and TRBJ1-1, reads DTGVSQNPRHKITKRGQNVTFRCDPISEHNRLYWYRQTLGQGPEFLTYFQNEAQLEKSRLLSDRFSAERPKGSFSTLEIQRTEQGDSAMYLCASSYPGLMNTEALFGQGTRLTVV.

Many counts were recorded for this clonotype. The CDR3 here is CASSLTGARDNEQFF. The CDR3, as DNA: TGTGCCAGCAGCTTAACCGGCGCCAGAGACAATGAGCAGTTCTTC. V is TRBV7-3 and J is TRBJ2-1; D is uncertain. Trimming shortened V by 0 bases and J by 5 bases, and 11 bases separated the two germline ends. The CDR3 covers 15 residues. Germline CDR1 is SGHTA and CDR2 is FQGTGA.